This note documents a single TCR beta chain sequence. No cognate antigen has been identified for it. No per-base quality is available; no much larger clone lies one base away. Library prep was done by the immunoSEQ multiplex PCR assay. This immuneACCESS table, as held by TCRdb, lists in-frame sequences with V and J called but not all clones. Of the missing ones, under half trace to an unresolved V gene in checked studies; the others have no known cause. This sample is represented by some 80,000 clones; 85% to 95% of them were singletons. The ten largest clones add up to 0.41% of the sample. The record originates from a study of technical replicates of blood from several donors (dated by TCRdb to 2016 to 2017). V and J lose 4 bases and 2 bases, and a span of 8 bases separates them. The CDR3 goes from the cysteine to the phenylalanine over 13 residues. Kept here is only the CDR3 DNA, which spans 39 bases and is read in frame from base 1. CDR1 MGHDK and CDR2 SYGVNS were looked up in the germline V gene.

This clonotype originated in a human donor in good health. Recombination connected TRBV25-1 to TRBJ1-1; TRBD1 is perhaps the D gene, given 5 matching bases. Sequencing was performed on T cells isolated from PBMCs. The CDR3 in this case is CASSAGLNTEAFF. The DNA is TGTGCCAGCAGTGCAGGGTTAAACACTGAAGCTTTCTTT.